This TCR beta chain originates from a study of T cell responses to AZD1222 COVID-19 vaccine. Overall study: Pooled together were second doses at about 4 or about 12 weeks.

Turning to this clone: Antigen: not known.

Germline V lookup: CDR1 LGHDT, CDR2 YNNKEL (reference sequence). This CDR3 region has 14 residues. Unmatched junction bases numbered 8, after V lost 6 bases and J lost 9 bases. Some clones are missing from TCRdb's copy, which holds only in-frame ones; the method was immunoSEQ multiplex PCR. The sample records around 260,000 clones, approximately 95% being singletons. General observations from the study: Among spike-specific TCRs, nearly half reportedly target unmutated variant regions. Spike-specific TCRs gained breadth and depth after people received two AZD1222 doses. Repertoires were collected only later (after the peak T cell response had occurred).

The sample was peripheral blood, taken on day 0 of AZD1222 vaccination. This clonotype was obtained from an adult in good health. The V and J genes are TRBV3-1 (or the pseudogene TRBV3-2) and TRBJ2-1; 10 nucleotides line up with TRBD2. The CDR3: CASRSSGSRAEQFF. CDR3 nucleotide sequence: TGTGCCAGCAGGTCTAGCGGGAGTCGGGCTGAGCAGTTCTTC.